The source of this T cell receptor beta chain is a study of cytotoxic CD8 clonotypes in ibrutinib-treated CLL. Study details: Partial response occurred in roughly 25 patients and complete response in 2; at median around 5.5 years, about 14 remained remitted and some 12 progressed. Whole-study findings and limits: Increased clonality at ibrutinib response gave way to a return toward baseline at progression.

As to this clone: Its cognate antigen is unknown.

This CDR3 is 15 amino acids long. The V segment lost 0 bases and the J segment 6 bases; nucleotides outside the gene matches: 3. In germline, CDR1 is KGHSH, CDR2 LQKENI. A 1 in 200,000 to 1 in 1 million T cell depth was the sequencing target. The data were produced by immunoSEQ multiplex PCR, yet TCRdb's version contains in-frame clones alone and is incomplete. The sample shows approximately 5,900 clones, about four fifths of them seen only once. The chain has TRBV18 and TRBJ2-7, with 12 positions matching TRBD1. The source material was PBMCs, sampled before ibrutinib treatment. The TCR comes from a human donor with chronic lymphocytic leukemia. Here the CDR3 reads CASSPPGQGAGEQYF. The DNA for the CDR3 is TGTGCCAGCTCACCACCGGGACAGGGGGCTGGCGAGCAGTACTTC.